These 21 T cell receptor beta chains were all obtained from the same sample, sequenced in a study of shared clonotypes between healthy human individuals. Assay: immunoSEQ multiplex PCR; the TCRdb copy retains only in-frame clones and omits some. Here the sample spans 2 million to 2.5 million clones, over 85% being singletons. Sequencing was performed on naive CD4+ T cells from PBMCs. Subset given: CD45RA+ positively selected. The receptors stem from a man in his late teens or twenties in good health. Some clones in this sample may be carry-over from other donors' samples.

This chain uses TRBV2 with TRBJ2-4, with 9 bases matching TRBD1. The trim removed 4 bases at V and 7 bases at J, leaving 8 bases unmatched. This CDR3 comprises 15 residues. Germline V gene sequence: CDR1 SNHLY, CDR2 FYNNEI. The CDR3 bases are TGTGCCAGCAGTGTAGAACAGGGGGCGACGAACATTCAGTACTTC. Its translation: CASSVEQGATNIQYF.

J is TRBJ1-1 and V is TRBV2, with 8 nucleotides matching TRBD1. The CDR3 is 14 residues long. CDR1 and CDR2 from the germline V gene are SNHLY and FYNNEI. V lost 2 bases to trimming and J lost 11 bases; unmatched junction nucleotides: 10. Here the CDR3 reads CASSERAGGFLAFF. In nucleotides, the CDR3 is TGTGCCAGCAGTGAACGGGCAGGGGGCTTTCTGGCTTTCTTT.

The chain couples TRBV5-1 to TRBJ2-1, with 8 nucleotides matching TRBD1. Germline V gene data show CDR1 as SGHRS and CDR2 as YFSETQ. The CDR3 length is 16 residues. V gave up 2 bases and J gave up 4 bases; unmatched junction bases: 8. The CDR3 sequence is CASSFAWDRTYNEQFF. CDR3 DNA sequence: TGCGCCAGCAGCTTCGCCTGGGACAGGACTTACAATGAGCAGTTCTTC. Full variable domain (rest looked up from reference TRBV5-1 and TRBJ2-1): KAGVTQTPRYLIKTRGQQVTLSCSPISGHRSVSWYQQTPGQGLQFLFEYFSETQRNKGNFPGRFSGRQFSNSRSEMNVSTLELGDSALYLCASSFAWDRTYNEQFFGPGTRLTVL.

CDR3 in DNA: TGTGCCAGCAGTTTATGGCCCCAAGGCGGGAGGGCCGTAGATACGCAGTATTTT. As protein: CASSLWPQGGRAVDTQYF. V is TRBV27 and J is TRBJ2-3; TRBD2 matches 9 bases. CDR3 length equals 18 residues. Germline CDR1 reads MNHEY; CDR2 reads SMNVEV (reference sequence). Trimming cost V 1 base and J 5 bases; bases outside gene matches: 13.

The CDR3 region is CASSAGTEPGNTIYF. CDR3 in DNA: TGTGCCAGCAGTGCCGGGACGGAGCCTGGAAACACCATATATTTT. The chain joins TRBV27 to TRBJ1-3, with D possibly matching TRBD1 (5 bases). CDR3 length: 15 amino acids. The V end was cut by 5 bases, the J end by 2 bases, with 13 bases between. Germline V gives CDR1 MNHEY, CDR2 SMNVEV (reference sequence).

This clone was counted once. The chain joins TRBV19 to TRBJ1-2, with D hard to call. Germline V gene data show CDR1 as LNHDA and CDR2 as SQIVND (reference sequence). The CDR3 loop spans 16 amino acids. Trimming cost V 4 bases and J 1 base, with 16 bases left between them. The chain's CDR3 is CASSKRDGILNYGYTF. In DNA form, the CDR3 reads TGTGCCAGTAGTAAGCGCGACGGAATCCTTAACTATGGCTACACCTTC. The full variable domain, with the rest looked up from reference TRBV19 and TRBJ1-2, is DGGITQSPKYLFRKEGQNVTLSCEQNLNHDAMYWYRQDPGQGLRLIYYSQIVNDFQKGDIAEGYSVSREKKESFPLTVTSAQKNPTAFYLCASSKRDGILNYGYTFGSGTRLTVV.

The genes are TRBV28 and TRBJ1-2, with TRBD1 as a possible D gene (5 bases). Deletions cut 6 bases from V and 4 bases from J, with 12 bases between. The CDR3 covers 13 residues. In germline, CDR1 is MDHEN, CDR2 SYDVKM. As DNA, the CDR3 is TGTGCCAGCAGCCGACAGATGCCCTATGGCTACACCTTC. It specifies CASSRQMPYGYTF.

V gene TRBV27 combines with J gene TRBJ2-1; D call uncertain. CDR3 length: 15 amino acids. Germline CDR1 and CDR2: MNHEY and SMNVEV (reference sequence). Trimming cost V 10 bases and J 3 bases, with 19 bases left between them. CDR3 DNA sequence: TGTGCCACCCCCGGTCGGCACCGCTACTACAATGAGCAGTTCTTC. Amino acid sequence: CATPGRHRYYNEQFF.

The V gene is TRBV28, the J gene TRBJ2-7, with a possible D match to TRBD2 (7 bases). CDR1 is MDHEN, CDR2 SYDVKM, per germline. This CDR3 spans 16 amino acids. Between the trimmed V and J ends, which lost 6 bases and 7 bases, there was a span of 25 bases. Here the CDR3 reads CASSPIPGRGTREQYF. The DNA of the CDR3 is TGTGCCAGCAGCCCCATCCCGGGGAGGGGGACGAGAGAGCAGTACTTC.

The chain employs TRBV4-2 and TRBJ1-2, with D perhaps matching TRBD1 (5 bases). The CDR3 sequence is 17 residues long. Trimming pared 2 bases from V and 5 bases from J, leaving 21 bases between. CDR1 and CDR2 from the germline V gene are LGHNA and YNFKEQ. CDR3 in amino acids: CASSQIVLRGESYGYTF. The CDR3 nucleotides read TGTGCCAGCAGCCAAATAGTCTTGAGAGGGGAATCTTATGGCTACACCTTC.

The CDR3 DNA reads as TGTGCCAGTAAGGTCTCAGGCCGGGCTGACGGCTACGAGCAGTACTTC. Its translation is CASKVSGRADGYEQYF. The V and J genes are TRBV19 and TRBJ2-7; D not resolved. The CDR3 covers 16 residues. V was cut by 7 bases and J by 3 bases, with 22 bases left in between. From germline, CDR1 is LNHDA and CDR2 SQIVND (reference sequence). The complete variable domain, with remaining parts taken from reference TRBV19 and TRBJ2-7, reads DGGITQSPKYLFRKEGQNVTLSCEQNLNHDAMYWYRQDPGQGLRLIYYSQIVNDFQKGDIAEGYSVSREKKESFPLTVTSAQKNPTAFYLCASKVSGRADGYEQYFGPGTRLTVT.

The chain employs TRBV19 and TRBJ1-4; a possible D gene is TRBD1 (5 bases). Trimming pared 6 bases from V and 4 bases from J, leaving 12 bases between. CDR3 size: 14 residues. The germline V gene encodes CDR1 LNHDA and CDR2 SQIVND (reference sequence). Here the CDR3 DNA reads TGTGCCAGTAGACCGGGACTGAATAATGAAAAACTGTTTTTT. This translates into CASRPGLNNEKLFF.

The rearrangement uses TRBV28 and TRBJ2-7, with 7 bases lining up with TRBD1. Unmatched junction bases numbered 4, after V lost 5 bases and J lost 3 bases. CDR3 length: 13 residues. Germline assignment: CDR1 MDHEN and CDR2 SYDVKM. The CDR3 protein is CASSPRQGYEQYF. In DNA, the CDR3 is TGTGCCAGCAGTCCCCGACAGGGCTACGAGCAGTACTTC.

This chain uses TRBV30 with TRBJ2-1; D uncertain. Per the germline V gene, CDR1 is GTSNPN and CDR2 is SVGIG (reference sequence). Trimming pared 4 bases from V and 4 bases from J, leaving 5 bases between. CDR3 length: 11 residues. This chain's CDR3 is CAWMGYNEQFF. In nucleotides, the CDR3 is TGTGCCTGGATGGGGTACAATGAGCAGTTCTTC.

V usage is TRBV20-1 and J usage is TRBJ1-2; D unresolved. CDR3 length equals 11 residues. Germline lookup yields CDR1 DFQATT and CDR2 SNEGSKA (reference sequence). Trimming took off 5 bases at V and 4 bases at J, with 8 bases between the two ends. CDR3 nucleotide sequence: TGCAGTGCTCCTATACCCTATGGCTACACCTTC. As protein: CSAPIPYGYTF.

This clone was counted once. V and J are TRBV19 and TRBJ1-1; possibly TRBD1 for D (6 bases). This CDR3 is 15 amino acids long. V dropped 1 base and J dropped 0 bases, with 9 bases sitting between them. Germline V lookup: CDR1 LNHDA, CDR2 SQIVND (reference sequence). The CDR3 sequence is CASSIAGQVNTEAFF. The CDR3 DNA reads TGTGCCAGTAGTATAGCGGGACAAGTGAACACTGAAGCTTTCTTT.

A word on this clone: Other DNA sequences within the sample encode an identical CDR3. J is TRBJ2-1 and V is TRBV20-1, with D perhaps TRBD2 (5 bases). CDR3 length equals 11 residues. Germline loops: CDR1 DFQATT, CDR2 SNEGSKA (reference sequence). The V end was cut by 6 bases, the J end by 7 bases, with 10 bases between. This CDR3 reads CSAPRGNEQFF. The CDR3 DNA reads as TGCAGTGCGCCCCGCGGGAATGAGCAGTTCTTC.

The CDR3 region is CASGRASEEGQYF. The DNA for the CDR3 is TGTGCCAGCGGGAGGGCCTCTGAGGAGGGGCAGTACTTC. The chain is built from TRBV2 and TRBJ2-7, with TRBD2 matching over 7 bases. After removal of 8 bases from V and 9 bases from J, the junction contained 13 bases not matched to a gene. The CDR3 extends over 13 amino acids. The germline V gene has CDR1 SNHLY and CDR2 FYNNEI.

CDR3 in amino acids: CASSLVVGRNTDTQYF. CDR3 DNA sequence: TGCGCCAGCAGCTTGGTTGTAGGCCGAAACACAGATACGCAGTATTTT. The rearrangement links TRBV5-1 to TRBJ2-3; D not certain. V lost 0 bases to trimming and J lost 2 bases, with 13 bases between them. Germline V gene sequence: CDR1 SGHRS, CDR2 YFSETQ. There are 16 residues in the CDR3.

This clone was seen once. The rearrangement uses TRBV18 and TRBJ2-2, with 10 bases that match TRBD1. V dropped 3 bases and J dropped 1; count of bases not matched to a gene: 2. Germline-derived CDR1 and CDR2 are KGHSH and LQKENI. CDR3 length: 16 residues. The CDR3 loop reads CASSPTGGQNTGELFF. The CDR3 nucleotides read TGTGCCAGCTCACCGACAGGGGGCCAGAACACCGGGGAGCTGTTTTTT. The complete variable domain, with remaining parts taken from reference TRBV18 and TRBJ2-2, reads NAGVMQNPRHLVRRRGQEARLRCSPMKGHSHVYWYRQLPEEGLKFMVYLQKENIIDESGMPKERFSAEFPKEGPSILRIQQVVRGDSAAYFCASSPTGGQNTGELFFGEGSRLTVL.

The CDR3 reads CASSLAWGGQTGNTIYF. The DNA of the CDR3 is TGTGCCAGCAGCTTGGCCTGGGGGGGGCAGACTGGAAACACCATATATTTT. This chain connects TRBV5-4 to TRBJ1-3; a possible D gene is TRBD1 (6 bases). This CDR3 comprises 17 residues. The V end lost 0 bases, the J end lost 2 bases, and 15 bases lay between the germline ends. In germline, CDR1 is SGHNT, CDR2 YYREEE (reference sequence).